This TCR beta chain was sequenced in a study of technical replicates of blood from several donors. The CDR3 covers 19 residues. Germline CDR1 reads GTSNPN; CDR2 reads SVGIG (reference sequence). Deletions cut 3 bases from V and 0 bases from J, with 24 bases between. Data came from immunoSEQ multiplex PCR; TCRdb stores just in-frame clones and leaves some out. The table has some 79,000 clones, 94% seen once; the top ten hold 0.26%. Sequenced: T cells isolated from PBMCs. This clonotype was obtained from a human donor in good health. The chain carries TRBV30 and TRBJ2-1; a weak D match, TRBD2 (6 bases). CDR3: CAWSPFRGSARSSYNEQFF. The CDR3 DNA follows: TGTGCCTGGAGCCCGTTTCGGGGGAGCGCCAGGAGCTCCTACAATGAGCAGTTCTTC.